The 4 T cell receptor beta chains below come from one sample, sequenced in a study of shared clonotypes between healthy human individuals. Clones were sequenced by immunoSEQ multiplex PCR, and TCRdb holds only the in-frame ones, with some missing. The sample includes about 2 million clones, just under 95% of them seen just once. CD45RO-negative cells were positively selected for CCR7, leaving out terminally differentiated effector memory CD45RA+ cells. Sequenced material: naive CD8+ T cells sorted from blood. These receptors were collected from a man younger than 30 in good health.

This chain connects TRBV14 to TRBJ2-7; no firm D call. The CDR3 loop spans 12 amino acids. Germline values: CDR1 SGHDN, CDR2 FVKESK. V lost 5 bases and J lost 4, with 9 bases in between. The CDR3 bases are TGTGCCAGCAGCGTAAGTTTATACGAGCAGTACTTC. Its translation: CASSVSLYEQYF.

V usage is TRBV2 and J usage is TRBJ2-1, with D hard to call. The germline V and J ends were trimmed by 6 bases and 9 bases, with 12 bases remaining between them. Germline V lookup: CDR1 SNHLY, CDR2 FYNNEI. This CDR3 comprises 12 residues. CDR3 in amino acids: CASSWVLREQFF. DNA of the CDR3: TGTGCCAGCAGCTGGGTTCTGCGTGAGCAGTTCTTC.

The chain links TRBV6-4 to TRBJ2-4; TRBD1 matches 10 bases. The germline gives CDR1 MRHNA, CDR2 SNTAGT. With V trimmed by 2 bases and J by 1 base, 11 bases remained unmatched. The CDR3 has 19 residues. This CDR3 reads CASSDAGQGLCNAKNIQYF. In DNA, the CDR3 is TGTGCCAGCAGTGACGCGGGACAGGGGCTCTGTAACGCCAAAAACATTCAGTACTTC.

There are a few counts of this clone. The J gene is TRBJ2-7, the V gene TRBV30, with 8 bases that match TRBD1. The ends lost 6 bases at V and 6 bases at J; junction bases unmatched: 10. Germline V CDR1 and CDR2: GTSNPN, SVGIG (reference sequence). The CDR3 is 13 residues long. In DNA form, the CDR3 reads TGTGCCTGTATGGGACAGGTACTCTCCGAGCAGTACTTC. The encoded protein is CACMGQVLSEQYF.